Each of the 25 T cell receptor beta chains below was sequenced from the same sample in a study of post-analysis software for immune sequencing data. Study observations and caveats: About 5 TRBV segments (TRBV5-6, TRBV5-1 and TRBV20-1 among them) occurred more frequently in patients than in controls.

The TCR beta cDNA libraries contained unique molecular identifiers. A single record per CDR3 protein comes from TCRdb applying MiXCR to the PCR reads. The sample has approximately 360,000 distinct CDR3 sequences, less than 35% seen once. These receptors lack a known antigen. The specimen was blood. The receptors shown here come from a girl under 18 with multiple sclerosis.

The CDR3, as DNA: TGTGCCAGCAGCCCGACTAGCGGGGGGGATTACAATGAGCAGTTCTTC. Its protein is CASSPTSGGDYNEQFF. The rearrangement joins TRBV7-9 to TRBJ2-1, with 14 bases matching TRBD2. CDR3 size: 16 residues. Germline loops: CDR1 SEHNR, CDR2 FQNEAQ (reference sequence). J gave up 4 bases and V 5 bases, and 4 bases lay outside the gene matches.

The genes are TRBV11-2 and TRBJ1-1; the D is unclear. V was trimmed by 7 bases and J by 3 bases, leaving 18 bases between them. The germline V gene encodes CDR1 SGHAT and CDR2 FQNNGV. CDR3 size: 15 residues. CDR3 DNA: TGTGCCAGCATCCCGAACGGGTATAGGGACACTGAAGCTTTCTTT. Translated, it gives CASIPNGYRDTEAFF.

The V and J genes are TRBV15 and TRBJ2-5; D is possibly TRBD1 (5 bases). This CDR3 has 13 amino acids. V lost 3 bases, J lost 1 base, and 6 bases lay in between. CDR1 and CDR2 (germline): LNHNV, YYDKDF (reference sequence). CDR3 sequence reads: CATSSTGQETQYF. The CDR3 coding sequence is TGTGCCACCAGCAGCACAGGCCAAGAGACCCAGTACTTC. The variable domain in full, completed from reference TRBV15 and TRBJ2-5, reads DAMVIQNPRYQVTQFGKPVTLSCSQTLNHNVMYWYQQKSSQAPKLLFHYYDKDFNNEADTPDNFQSRRPNTSFCFLDIRSPGLGDTAMYLCATSSTGQETQYFGPGTRLLVL.

This clonotype was counted a few times. The rearrangement uses TRBV6-5 and TRBJ1-2, with a possible D match to TRBD1 (5 bases). CDR3 length: 14 residues. Trimming stripped 0 bases from V and 6 bases from J, with 11 bases between. Germline CDR1 and CDR2: MNHEY and SVGAGI. The DNA for the CDR3 is TGTGCCAGCAGTTACTCGGGGCTTTCCGATGGCTACACCTTC. Translating gives CASSYSGLSDGYTF.

The chain uses TRBV29-1 and TRBJ2-5, with D perhaps matching TRBD1 or TRBD2 (5 bases each). This CDR3 is built from 12 residues. CDR1 and CDR2 from the germline V gene are SQVTM and ANQGSEA. The V end lost 4 bases, the J end lost 3 bases, and 9 bases lay between the germline ends. The DNA for the CDR3 is TGCAGCGTTGGGCGAGGGGAAGAGACCCAGTACTTC. This codes for CSVGRGEETQYF.

V usage is TRBV7-2 and J usage is TRBJ1-1; no reliable D call. Deletions cut 0 bases from V and 2 bases from J, with 7 bases between. This CDR3 region has 14 residues. From germline, CDR1 is SGHTA and CDR2 FQGNSA. The DNA of the CDR3 is TGTGCCAGCAGCTTAGCGGAGCGAAACACTGAAGCTTTCTTT. It specifies CASSLAERNTEAFF.

The table lists this clonotype with a few counts. This rearrangement joins TRBV20-1 to TRBJ1-5; tentatively, D is TRBD1 (5 bases). CDR1 DFQATT and CDR2 SNEGSKA come from the germline V gene (reference sequence). Trimming took off 2 bases at V and 5 bases at J, with 13 bases between the two ends. The CDR3 covers 14 residues. The CDR3 region has the DNA TGCAGTGCTAGATCTAGGGGCGCCGATCAGCCCCAGCATTTT. This sequence encodes CSARSRGADQPQHF.

The chain links TRBV7-2 to TRBJ2-3; D is unclear. The CDR3 has 14 amino acids. V lost 9 bases and J lost 4, with 17 bases in between. Germline values: CDR1 SGHTA, CDR2 FQGNSA. The CDR3 loop reads CASRIQTAADTQYF. Here the CDR3 DNA reads TGTGCCAGTCGGATTCAAACCGCCGCAGATACGCAGTATTTT.

The chain joins TRBV21-1 to TRBJ2-1; the D call TRBD2 from the table was never checked on the DNA. TRBV21-1 is recorded as a pseudogene. The CDR3 length is 12 residues. CDR3 bases: TGTGCCAGCAGCATGGGGACTTTTGAGCAGTTCTTC. Translation gives CASSMGTFEQFF.

The V call is TRBV10-1, the J call TRBJ2-3; tentative D call: TRBD1 (5 bases). Germline-derived CDR1 and CDR2 are WNHNN and SYGVQD (reference sequence). This CDR3 spans 13 amino acids. Trimming took 6 bases from V and 0 from J, leaving 7 bases between them. CDR3 DNA: TGCGCCAGCAGCAGGGTTAGCACAGATACGCAGTATTTT. It yields the protein CASSRVSTDTQYF.

This clonotype was counted a few times. The chain recombines TRBV5-1 with TRBJ2-7; 8 bases map to TRBD2. This CDR3 region has 15 residues. Per germline, CDR1 SGHRS and CDR2 YFSETQ. The V and J ends lost 4 bases and 4 bases, in that order; junction bases with no gene match: 10. The CDR3 DNA is TGCGCCAGCAGCCCGAAGGGAAGCGGGGGATACGAGCAGTACTTC. Translation: CASSPKGSGGYEQYF.

This chain links TRBV2 with TRBJ1-5, with D maybe TRBD1 (6 bases). Trimming took off 8 bases at V and 2 bases at J, with 19 bases between the two ends. Germline loops: CDR1 SNHLY, CDR2 FYNNEI. This CDR3 has 16 amino acids. CDR3 protein: CASGPLGGLGNQPQHF. CDR3 DNA: TGTGCCAGCGGGCCTCTGGGGGGGCTTGGCAATCAGCCCCAGCATTTT.

This clonotype was counted only a few times. This chain links TRBV12-5 with TRBJ2-1; D ambiguous. Germline assignment: CDR1 LGHNT and CDR2 FRNRAP. There are 20 residues in the CDR3. Trimming stripped 0 bases from V and 2 bases from J, with 23 bases between. CDR3 sequence (DNA): TGTGCTAGTGGTTTGGTACGCACCCCCACAGTGACCGGCGCCTACAATGAGCAGTTCTTC. Translation gives CASGLVRTPTVTGAYNEQFF.

The chain carries TRBV2 and TRBJ1-5; D is unclear. The V gene's germline CDR1 is SNHLY and CDR2 FYNNEI. This CDR3 is 18 amino acids long. V lost 2 bases and J 2 bases, leaving 19 bases between the germline ends. The CDR3 DNA sequence: TGTGCCAGCAGTGAACGGGGTTACACGTCCAATGGCAATCAGCCCCAGCATTTT. It translates to CASSERGYTSNGNQPQHF.

The chain couples TRBV12-3 or TRBV12-4 to TRBJ1-6; D perhaps matches TRBD1 (5 bases). The CDR3 extends over 13 amino acids. Trimming took off 6 bases at V and 8 bases at J, with 11 bases between the two ends. The CDR3, as DNA: TGTGCCAGCAGGCGGACAAGGGATTCACCCCTCCACTTT. Translating it yields CASRRTRDSPLHF.

This clonotype has a handful of counts. The chain recombines TRBV4-1 with TRBJ2-7; a weak D match, TRBD2 (6 bases). Germline V CDR1 and CDR2: MGHRA, YSYEKL. Trimming pared 1 base from V and 2 bases from J, leaving 12 bases between. This CDR3 has 15 residues. CDR3: CASSQAGVQAYEQYF. In DNA, the CDR3 is TGCGCCAGCAGCCAAGCGGGGGTACAAGCCTACGAGCAGTACTTC.

This clonotype was seen repeatedly, ten times or more. The chain combines TRBV5-1 with TRBJ1-5; D possibly corresponds to TRBD1 (6 bases). The CDR3 is 17 residues long. In germline, CDR1 is SGHRS, CDR2 YFSETQ. Trimming removed 4 bases from V and 0 bases from J, with 17 bases in between. CDR3 amino acids: CASSQDSHGNSNQPQHF. The CDR3 DNA reads TGCGCCAGCAGCCAGGACAGTCATGGGAATAGCAATCAGCCCCAGCATTTT.

The chain employs TRBV7-2 and TRBJ2-5; maybe TRBD2 (5 bases). Germline assignment: CDR1 SGHTA and CDR2 FQGNSA. Deletions cut 11 bases from V and 4 bases from J, with 23 bases between. CDR3 size: 15 residues. This chain's CDR3 is CAGLSKGPVRETQYF. CDR3 coding DNA: TGTGCCGGACTTAGTAAGGGCCCGGTGAGAGAGACCCAGTACTTC.

This clonotype was observed at least ten times. The chain joins TRBV29-1 to TRBJ2-6; 7 bases map to TRBD1. This CDR3 is 15 amino acids long. After removal of 7 bases from V and 0 bases from J, the junction contained 6 bases not matched to a gene. In germline, CDR1 is SQVTM, CDR2 ANQGSEA. The CDR3 loop reads CSARQGPSGANVLTF. CDR3 nucleotides: TGCAGCGCCCGACAGGGCCCCTCTGGGGCCAACGTCCTGACTTTC.

The rearrangement joins TRBV28 to TRBJ2-7, with D perhaps matching TRBD1 (5 bases). This CDR3 has 14 amino acids. Trimming pared 4 bases from V and 2 bases from J, leaving 12 bases between. Germline V lookup: CDR1 MDHEN, CDR2 SYDVKM. DNA for the CDR3: TGTGCCAGCAGTTCTCCCCGGACAACCTACGAGCAGTACTTC. Its protein product is CASSSPRTTYEQYF.

In its sample, this clonotype was seen a few times. The J gene is TRBJ2-1, the V gene TRBV15; D gene ambiguous. V lost 5 bases and J lost 8, with 13 bases in between. This CDR3 has 13 residues. Germline V gives CDR1 LNHNV, CDR2 YYDKDF (reference sequence). The CDR3 spells CATSPDRTHEQFF. CDR3 DNA sequence: TGTGCCACCAGCCCCGATCGCACCCATGAGCAGTTCTTC.

The CDR3 protein is CASSVGGGGDNEQFF. For the CDR3, the DNA is TGTGCCAGCAGCGTAGGTGGCGGGGGGGACAATGAGCAGTTCTTC. The chain couples TRBV9 to TRBJ2-1; 9 bases agree with TRBD2. Germline V CDR1 and CDR2: SGDLS, YYNGEE. Trimming cost V 0 bases and J 5 bases; bases outside gene matches: 3. The CDR3 extends over 15 amino acids.

This chain links TRBV20-1 with TRBJ2-7, with D perhaps matching TRBD2 (5 bases). Germline-derived CDR1 and CDR2 are DFQATT and SNEGSKA (reference sequence). V shed 0 bases and J shed 0 bases, with 12 bases lying between them. This CDR3 is 15 amino acids long. CDR3 amino acids: CSARDTRASSYEQYF. Here the CDR3 DNA reads TGCAGTGCTAGAGATACGAGGGCGAGCTCCTACGAGCAGTACTTC.

The chain links TRBV6-2 or TRBV6-3 to TRBJ1-5; 8 nucleotides align to TRBD1. The CDR3 sequence is 15 residues long. The V gene end was trimmed by 4 bases and the J gene end by 6 bases; junction bases not matched to a gene: 8. Germline V gene lookup returns CDR1 MNHEY and CDR2 SVGEGT. Here the CDR3 reads CASSSPGQGRQPQHF. DNA for the CDR3: TGTGCCAGCAGTTCCCCCGGACAGGGCCGTCAGCCCCAGCATTTT.

Only a few counts were recorded for this clonotype. The V and J genes are TRBV3-1 and TRBJ2-1, with 7 bases identical to TRBD2. The CDR3 has 18 residues. Germline V gene sequence: CDR1 LGHDT, CDR2 YNNKEL (reference sequence). V was clipped by 4 bases and J by 2 bases; unmatched bases: 14. CDR3 coding DNA: TGTGCCAGCAGCCCACCTTCTTCAGCGGGGATCACCTACAATGAGCAGTTCTTC. Its protein is CASSPPSSAGITYNEQFF.